The rows below give T cell receptor beta chains drawn from one sample of a study of vaccination effects on CD4 cells after COVID-19. Repertoires were generated with immunoSEQ multiplex PCR, while TCRdb's copy carries only in-frame clones and drops some. The sample consists of over 25,000 clones, around 80% of them appearing once. Their target antigens are unknown. Sequenced material: CD4+ T cells from PBMCs cultured with SARS-CoV-2 spike peptides, taken after COVID-19 vaccination. Receptors were obtained from a human donor who received a COVID-19 vaccine. Some clones in this sample may be carry-over from other donors' samples. Both conserved end residues are part of each CDR3. Fields, in order: V gene, D gene, J gene, clone size, CDR3 length, CDR3 protein, CDR3 DNA. D genes are given only for firm matches. Only part of the rows carry a size: once, few, many, or a class if the clone is expanded.

v_gene: TRBV28; d_gene: TRBD1; j_gene: TRBJ2-2; abundance: once; len: 15; CDR3aa: CAVPTGDLRTGELFF; CDR3nt: TGTGCCGTACCGACAGGGGATCTGCGGACCGGGGAGCTGTTTTTT
v_gene: TRBV6-2/TRBV6-3; d_gene: -; j_gene: TRBJ2-4; abundance: -; len: 17; CDR3aa: CASSSHSSRLQGNIQYF; CDR3nt: TGTGCCAGCAGTTCCCATTCGTCGAGACTTCAGGGAAACATTCAGTACTTC
v_gene: TRBV27; d_gene: TRBD1; j_gene: TRBJ1-1; abundance: -; len: 14; CDR3aa: CASSSRQGNTEAFF; CDR3nt: TGTGCCAGCAGTTCCAGACAGGGGAACACTGAAGCTTTCTTT
v_gene: TRBV7-9; d_gene: -; j_gene: TRBJ2-5; abundance: -; len: 15; CDR3aa: CASSLIGGGQETQYF; CDR3nt: TGTGCCAGCAGCTTAATCGGGGGCGGCCAAGAGACCCAGTACTTC
v_gene: TRBV27; d_gene: -; j_gene: TRBJ1-3; abundance: -; len: 15; CDR3aa: CASSSSGTLRNTIYF; CDR3nt: TGTGCCAGCAGTTCCAGCGGGACACTTAGAAACACCATATATTTT
v_gene: TRBV7-2; d_gene: TRBD2; j_gene: TRBJ2-5; abundance: -; len: 14; CDR3aa: CASSSAGGWETQYF; CDR3nt: TGTGCCAGCAGCTCAGCGGGGGGCTGGGAGACCCAGTACTTC
v_gene: TRBV12-5; d_gene: -; j_gene: TRBJ2-3; abundance: -; len: 14; CDR3aa: CASAAAVSTDTQYF; CDR3nt: TGTGCTAGTGCCGCTGCTGTTAGCACAGATACGCAGTATTTT
v_gene: TRBV6-5; d_gene: -; j_gene: TRBJ2-3; abundance: -; len: 13; CDR3aa: CASSPVDRNTQYF; CDR3nt: TGTGCCAGCAGTCCGGTGGACCGGAATACGCAGTATTTT
v_gene: TRBV6-5; d_gene: -; j_gene: TRBJ2-3; abundance: -; len: 12; CDR3aa: CAPGPRTDTQYF; CDR3nt: TGTGCCCCGGGACCCCGCACAGATACGCAGTATTTT
v_gene: TRBV27; d_gene: -; j_gene: TRBJ2-1; abundance: -; len: 16; CDR3aa: CASSFSPSRVYNEQFF; CDR3nt: TGTGCCAGCAGTTTTTCCCCCTCTCGGGTGTACAATGAGCAGTTCTTC
v_gene: TRBV2; d_gene: -; j_gene: TRBJ1-2; abundance: -; len: 14; CDR3aa: CASGLRGRDYGYTF; CDR3nt: TGTGCCAGCGGGCTGAGGGGGAGAGACTATGGCTACACCTTC
v_gene: TRBV29-1; d_gene: -; j_gene: TRBJ1-2; abundance: -; len: 9; CDR3aa: CSINYGYTF; CDR3nt: TGCAGCATTAACTATGGCTACACCTTC
v_gene: TRBV5-8; d_gene: TRBD1; j_gene: TRBJ1-2; abundance: -; len: 14; CDR3aa: CASSAGQTNYGYTF; CDR3nt: TGTGCCAGCAGCGCGGGACAGACTAACTATGGCTACACCTTC
v_gene: TRBV10-2; d_gene: -; j_gene: TRBJ2-5; abundance: -; len: 12; CDR3aa: CASSFIQETQYF; CDR3nt: TGCGCCAGCAGTTTTATCCAAGAGACCCAGTACTTC
v_gene: TRBV7-2; d_gene: TRBD1; j_gene: TRBJ1-1; abundance: once; len: 14; CDR3aa: CASSLTGSNTEAFF; CDR3nt: TGTGCCAGCAGCTTGACAGGGTCGAACACTGAAGCTTTCTTT
v_gene: TRBV28; d_gene: -; j_gene: TRBJ1-5; abundance: -; len: 14; CDR3aa: CASSLEEGSQPQHF; CDR3nt: TGTGCCAGCAGTTTGGAGGAGGGGAGTCAGCCCCAGCATTTT
v_gene: TRBV6-5; d_gene: TRBD1; j_gene: TRBJ1-5; abundance: -; len: 15; CDR3aa: CASAMRQGAYQPQHF; CDR3nt: TGTGCCAGCGCTATGAGACAGGGGGCATATCAGCCCCAGCATTTT
v_gene: TRBV11-2; d_gene: -; j_gene: TRBJ1-4; abundance: -; len: 15; CDR3aa: CASSDPRGLNEKLFF; CDR3nt: TGTGCCAGCAGCGACCCCCGGGGACTTAATGAAAAACTGTTTTTT
v_gene: TRBV3-1/TRBV3-2; d_gene: TRBD1; j_gene: TRBJ1-2; abundance: -; len: 15; CDR3aa: CASSSWDRGNYGYTF; CDR3nt: TGTGCCAGCAGCTCCTGGGACAGGGGTAACTATGGCTACACCTTC
v_gene: TRBV5-1; d_gene: -; j_gene: TRBJ2-4; abundance: -; len: 15; CDR3aa: CASSPPGRNINIQYF; CDR3nt: TGCGCCAGCAGCCCCCCCGGGAGAAATATAAACATTCAGTACTTC
v_gene: TRBV24-1; d_gene: -; j_gene: TRBJ2-2; abundance: -; len: 16; CDR3aa: CATSVLSGGNSGELFF; CDR3nt: TGTGCCACCAGTGTCCTATCGGGGGGCAACTCCGGGGAGCTGTTTTTT
v_gene: TRBV27; d_gene: -; j_gene: TRBJ1-5; abundance: -; len: 14; CDR3aa: CASKSGNSNQPQHF; CDR3nt: TGTGCCAGCAAGTCCGGAAATAGCAATCAGCCCCAGCATTTT
v_gene: TRBV18; d_gene: -; j_gene: TRBJ2-3; abundance: -; len: 13; CDR3aa: CASSPPGADTQYF; CDR3nt: TGTGCCAGCTCACCGCCCGGGGCAGATACGCAGTATTTT
v_gene: TRBV5-1; d_gene: TRBD1; j_gene: TRBJ2-4; abundance: -; len: 15; CDR3aa: CASSLSPGTENIQYF; CDR3nt: TGCGCCAGCAGCTTATCCCCCGGGACAGAAAACATTCAGTACTTC